A selection of T cell receptor beta chains follows, all from one sample in a study of T cells in Graves' hyperthyroidism and ophthalmopathy. TCRdb reprocessed the multiplex PCR reads with MiXCR, giving one entry per CDR3 protein. The sample contains more than 550,000 distinct CDR3 sequences, 18% of which appear only once. Material: blood. These receptors were obtained from a woman aged 45-65 years with Graves' hyperthyroidism that later progressed to Graves' ophthalmopathy. Both conserved end residues are part of each CDR3. The order of the fields is V gene, J gene, clone size, D gene, CDR3 DNA, CDR3 protein. A D gene is named only where the DNA matches it firmly. Not every row has a clone size; where given, it reads once, few, many or a size class.

>TRBV3-1|TRBJ2-2|-|-
TGTGCCAGCAGCCAAGTAGGAGGGGTGTCCGGGGAGCTGTTTTTT
CASSQVGGVSGELFF
>TRBV11-3|TRBJ2-2|-|TRBD2
TGTGCCAGCAGCTCAAGGCCGGGGGGGCATGCCGGGGAGCTGTTTTTT
CASSSRPGGHAGELFF
>TRBV11-1|TRBJ1-4|few|-
TGTGCCAGCAGCTTCGGCCCTACGGATGAAAAACTGTTTTTT
CASSFGPTDEKLFF
>TRBV20-1|TRBJ1-5|few|-
TGCAGTGTTAGAGATTGGTCAGGGAATCAGCCCCAGCATTTT
CSVRDWSGNQPQHF
>TRBV18|TRBJ1-4|many|-
TGTGCCAGCTCACGAACAACTAATGAAAAACTGTTTTTT
CASSRTTNEKLFF
>TRBV4-1|TRBJ2-3|few|-
TGCGCCAGCAGCCAAGTGTGGGGCACAGATACGCAGTATTTT
CASSQVWGTDTQYF
>TRBV19|TRBJ1-1|few|-
TGTGCCAGTAGTACTTCCGGGACGGACATGAACACTGAAGCTTTCTTT
CASSTSGTDMNTEAFF
>TRBV20-1|TRBJ2-1|many|TRBD2
TGCAGTGCTAGAGATCCCTCTAGCGGGGGTACCCTATACAATGAGCAGTTCTTC
CSARDPSSGGTLYNEQFF
>TRBV18|TRBJ2-7|many|-
TGTGCCAGCTCACCACTGGGACCCTTCTACGAGCAGTACTTC
CASSPLGPFYEQYF
>TRBV9|TRBJ2-2|many|-
TGTGCCAGCAGCGTAGATAGGCCAGGGAGCGGCACCGGGGAGCTGTTTTTT
CASSVDRPGSGTGELFF
>TRBV6-2/TRBV6-3|TRBJ1-1|-|TRBD1
TGTGCCAGCAGTACGGCCCGACAGGGGACGGGCACTGAAGCTTTCTTT
CASSTARQGTGTEAFF
>TRBV20-1|TRBJ2-7|-|-
TGCAGTGCTAGAGATCACTGGACCCCCCAGCAGTACTTC
CSARDHWTPQQYF
>TRBV5-5|TRBJ2-5|-|TRBD2
TGTGCCAGCAGCGTTCTAGCGGTCCCGGAGACCCAGTACTTC
CASSVLAVPETQYF
>TRBV10-2|TRBJ2-7|-|-
TGCGCCAGCAGTGAGTCTCTGGAGCAGTACTTC
CASSESLEQYF
>TRBV30|TRBJ1-1|many|-
TGTGCCTGGAGTGTATCAACGAACACTGAAGCTTTCTTT
CAWSVSTNTEAFF
>TRBV7-8|TRBJ2-5|many|TRBD1
TGTGCCAGCAGCGCCGAAGACAGGGTACTACGGGAGACCCAGTACTTC
CASSAEDRVLRETQYF
>TRBV3-1|TRBJ1-6|-|-
TGTGCCAGCAGCCAAGAGGGCTTATCCCTCCACTTT
CASSQEGLSLHF
>TRBV12-3/TRBV12-4|TRBJ1-4|few|-
TGTGCCAGCAGTCGGGACACCGCAACTAATGAAAAACTGTTTTTT
CASSRDTATNEKLFF
>TRBV10-3|TRBJ1-2|-|-
TGTGCCATCAGTGAGTCTACAGGGCCAGTTAACTATGGCTACACCTTC
CAISESTGPVNYGYTF
>TRBV11-2|TRBJ1-1|many|-
TGTGCCAGCAGCTTTAGGAACACTGAAGCTTTCTTT
CASSFRNTEAFF
>TRBV10-2|TRBJ2-3|-|TRBD2
TGCGCCAGCAAATCGGCGGGGGGAATAGATACGCAGTATTTT
CASKSAGGIDTQYF
>TRBV12-5|TRBJ2-1|few|TRBD2
TGTGCTAGTGGTTCGACTAGCGGGGGGGCCGGGGGGCATGAGCAGTTCTTC
CASGSTSGGAGGHEQFF
>TRBV29-1|TRBJ2-7|-|-
TGCAGCGTCCGCGTCTCCTACGAGCAGTACTTC
CSVRVSYEQYF
>TRBV2|TRBJ1-1|many|-
TGTGCCAGCAGGACCCTCACTGAAGCTTTCTTT
CASRTLTEAFF
>TRBV3-1|TRBJ2-2|-|-
TGTGCCAGCAGCCACGGACACCGGGGGCACGGGGAGCTGTTTTTT
CASSHGHRGHGELFF
>TRBV9|TRBJ2-5|-|TRBD2
TGTGCCAGCAGCGTAAGGGCTAGCGGGGAGTCGACCCAGTACTTC
CASSVRASGESTQYF
>TRBV19|TRBJ1-1|-|-
TGTGCCAGTAAGGGAGGCTTATTCAACACTGAAGCTTTCTTT
CASKGGLFNTEAFF
>TRBV7-9|TRBJ2-3|many|-
TGTGCCAGCAGACAAACCGACAGAGCTAGCACAGATACGCAGTATTTT
CASRQTDRASTDTQYF
>TRBV20-1|TRBJ1-1|-|-
TGCAGTGCTCTTGGAATGGACGGGATGAACACTGAAGCTTTCTTT
CSALGMDGMNTEAFF
>TRBV29-1|TRBJ2-4|few|-
TGCAGCGTTGCGATGGGGCCTCAAAACATTCAGTACTTC
CSVAMGPQNIQYF
>TRBV5-1|TRBJ2-6|many|TRBD1
TGCGCCAGCAGCCCAGGACAGGGAACTGGGGCCAACGTCCTGACTTTC
CASSPGQGTGANVLTF
>TRBV11-2|TRBJ1-3|few|TRBD1
TGTGCCAGCGTCGAGGGACAGGGGGTTCCTAGCTCTGGAAACACCATATATTTT
CASVEGQGVPSSGNTIYF
>TRBV20-1|TRBJ1-5|-|-
TGCAGTGCTCAACGACGAGCTGTTGAGCCCCAGCATTTT
CSAQRRAVEPQHF
>TRBV7-2|TRBJ2-1|few|-
TGTGCCAGCACCCTCGGACGGTCCTACAATGAGCAGTTCTTC
CASTLGRSYNEQFF
>TRBV11-3|TRBJ2-6|-|-
TGTGCCAGCAGCTTGAACCCGCCCGGGGCCAACGTCCTGACTTTC
CASSLNPPGANVLTF
>TRBV3-1|TRBJ1-2|few|-
TGTGCCAGCAGCCGGAACCCCGGTGGCTACACCTTC
CASSRNPGGYTF
>TRBV18|TRBJ1-6|few|TRBD1
TGTGCCAGCTCACCGGGACAGAACAATTCACCCCTCCACTTT
CASSPGQNNSPLHF
>TRBV7-9|TRBJ2-2|few|-
-
CASSLHFGTLNTGELFF
>TRBV20-1|TRBJ1-3|-|-
TGCAGTGCTAGGCCAGTTCACAATCCCTCTGGAAACACCATATATTTT
CSARPVHNPSGNTIYF
>TRBV3-1|TRBJ2-7|many|TRBD1
TGTGCCAGCAGCCCCCGACAGGGTGGGCGGGAGCAGTACTTC
CASSPRQGGREQYF
>TRBV2|TRBJ2-2|-|TRBD2
TGTGCCAGCACCACGGACAGTTCAGGACTAGCGGGATGGGCATCGAACACCGGGGAGCTGTTTTTT
CASTTDSSGLAGWASNTGELFF
>TRBV27|TRBJ2-5|-|TRBD2
TGTGCCAGCAGTTGGACTAGCGGAGAGACCCAGTACTTC
CASSWTSGETQYF
>TRBV6-1|TRBJ1-1|many|TRBD1
TGTGCCAGCAGTGAGACAGGGTATGAAGCTTTCTTT
CASSETGYEAFF
>TRBV18|TRBJ1-2|once|-
TGTGCCAGCTCACCAGGTTCGGGAACGGACTATGGCTACACCTTC
CASSPGSGTDYGYTF
>TRBV12-3/TRBV12-4|TRBJ2-1|few|TRBD1
TGTGCCAGCAGTTTCGGGCTTCAAGGGGGCGAGCAGTTCTTC
CASSFGLQGGEQFF
>TRBV3-1|TRBJ2-1|many|TRBD1
TGTGCCAGCAGCCAAGAGGAGCGGACAGGGGCCTATGAGCAGTTCTTC
CASSQEERTGAYEQFF
>TRBV9|TRBJ2-7|few|-
TGTGCCAGCAGCGTAGTTCCGGCAACCTACGAGCAGTACTTC
CASSVVPATYEQYF
>TRBV6-1|TRBJ1-4|few|TRBD1
TGTGCCAGCAGTGAAATCGGCGGGACAGGGAATGAAAAACTGTTTTTT
CASSEIGGTGNEKLFF
>TRBV19|TRBJ1-1|-|-
TGTGCCAGTAGTCTGGCAGCCCAGAACACTGAAGCTTTCTTT
CASSLAAQNTEAFF
>TRBV7-3|TRBJ2-5|many|-
TGTGCCAGCAGCTTATGGGCAGGGGAGGAAGAGACCCAGTACTTC
CASSLWAGEEETQYF